Below, 2 T cell receptor beta chains from the same sample are listed, as sequenced in a study of cytomegalovirus exposure and HLA in healthy donors. The PCR had 60 Vbeta and 13 Jbeta primers. TCRdb keeps only in-frame clones here, not all; method: immunoSEQ multiplex PCR. The sample has fewer than 150,000 clones, around 82% seen once. The source material was PBMCs. The receptors were gathered from a woman between 25 and 40 years old in good health and CMV-seropositive.

The rearrangement uses TRBV5-6 and TRBJ1-3, with 7 positions matching TRBD1. The CDR3 covers 14 residues. Germline CDR1 SGHDT, CDR2 YYEEEE. J lost 2 bases, V lost 4 bases, and 3 bases had no gene match. CDR3 protein: CASSPGTAGNTIYF. The CDR3 nucleotides are TGTGCCAGCAGCCCCGGGACAGCTGGAAACACCATATATTTT.

The J gene is TRBJ2-7, the V gene TRBV6-1; unclear D gene. V was shortened by 2 bases and J by 2 bases, with 13 bases between the two germline ends. The V gene's germline CDR1 is MNHNS and CDR2 SASEGT. The CDR3 is made up of 15 amino acids. CDR3 amino acids: CASSEYHSKTYEQYF. CDR3 sequence (DNA): TGTGCCAGCAGTGAATATCACTCGAAAACCTACGAGCAGTACTTC.